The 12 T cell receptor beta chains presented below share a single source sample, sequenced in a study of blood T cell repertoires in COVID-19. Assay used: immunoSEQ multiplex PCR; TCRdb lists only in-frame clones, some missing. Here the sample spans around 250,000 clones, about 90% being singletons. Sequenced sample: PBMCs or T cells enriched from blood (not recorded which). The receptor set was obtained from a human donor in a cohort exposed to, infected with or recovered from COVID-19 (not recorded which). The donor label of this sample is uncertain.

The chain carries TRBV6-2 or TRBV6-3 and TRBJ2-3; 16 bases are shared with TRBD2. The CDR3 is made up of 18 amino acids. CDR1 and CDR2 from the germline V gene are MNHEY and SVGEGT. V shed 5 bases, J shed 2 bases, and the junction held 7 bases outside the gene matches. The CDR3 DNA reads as TGTGCCAGCAGTCAGGGGACTAGCGGGGGGGATATCACAGATACGCAGTATTTT. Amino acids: CASSQGTSGGDITDTQYF.

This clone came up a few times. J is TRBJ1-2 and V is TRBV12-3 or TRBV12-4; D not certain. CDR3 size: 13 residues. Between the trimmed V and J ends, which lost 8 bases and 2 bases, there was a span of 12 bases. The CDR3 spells CASGGSKNYGYTF. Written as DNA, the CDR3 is TGTGCCAGCGGAGGGAGCAAGAACTATGGCTACACCTTC.

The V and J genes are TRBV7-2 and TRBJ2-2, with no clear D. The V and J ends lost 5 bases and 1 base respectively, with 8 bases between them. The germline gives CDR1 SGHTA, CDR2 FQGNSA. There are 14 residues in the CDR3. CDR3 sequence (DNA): TGTGCCAGCAGCCTAGTCTGGAACACCGGGGAGCTGTTTTTT. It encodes CASSLVWNTGELFF.

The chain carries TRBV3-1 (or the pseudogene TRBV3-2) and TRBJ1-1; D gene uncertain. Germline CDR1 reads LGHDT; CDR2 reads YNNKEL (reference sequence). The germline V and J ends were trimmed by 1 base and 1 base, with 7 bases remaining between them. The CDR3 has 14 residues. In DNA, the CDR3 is TGTGCCAGCAGCCAAGGTCTGCGGAACACTGAAGCTTTCTTT. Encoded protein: CASSQGLRNTEAFF.

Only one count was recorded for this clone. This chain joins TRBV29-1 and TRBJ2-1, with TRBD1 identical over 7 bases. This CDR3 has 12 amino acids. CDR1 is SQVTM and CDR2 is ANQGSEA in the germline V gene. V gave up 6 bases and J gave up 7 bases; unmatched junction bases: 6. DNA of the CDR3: TGCAGCGTCAACAGGGGTCGGAATGAGCAGTTCTTC. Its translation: CSVNRGRNEQFF.

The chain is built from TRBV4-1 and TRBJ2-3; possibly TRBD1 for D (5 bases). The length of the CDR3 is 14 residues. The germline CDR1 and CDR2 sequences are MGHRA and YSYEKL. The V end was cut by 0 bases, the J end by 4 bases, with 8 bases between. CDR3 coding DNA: TGCGCCAGCAGCCAAGATGGGGCGGCAGATACGCAGTATTTT. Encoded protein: CASSQDGAADTQYF.

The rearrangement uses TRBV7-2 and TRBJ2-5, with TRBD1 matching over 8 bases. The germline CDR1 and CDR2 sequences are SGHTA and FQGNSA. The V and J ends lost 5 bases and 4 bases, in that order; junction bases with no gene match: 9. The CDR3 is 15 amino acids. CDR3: CASSPSPGQGETQYF. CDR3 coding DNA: TGTGCCAGCAGCCCCAGCCCCGGACAGGGAGAGACCCAGTACTTC.

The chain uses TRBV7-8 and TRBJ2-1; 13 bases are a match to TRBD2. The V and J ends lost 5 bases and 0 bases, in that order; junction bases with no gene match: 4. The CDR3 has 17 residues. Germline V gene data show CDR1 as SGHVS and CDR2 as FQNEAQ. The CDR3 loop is CASSQGLAGSSYNEQFF. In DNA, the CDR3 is TGTGCCAGCAGCCAGGGACTAGCGGGGAGCTCCTACAATGAGCAGTTCTTC.

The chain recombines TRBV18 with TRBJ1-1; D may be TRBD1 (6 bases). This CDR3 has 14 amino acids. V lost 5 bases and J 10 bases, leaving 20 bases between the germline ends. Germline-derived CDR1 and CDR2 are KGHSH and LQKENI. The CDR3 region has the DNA TGTGCCAGCTCATCCATGCCCGACAGGAATAGAGCTTTCTTT. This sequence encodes CASSSMPDRNRAFF.

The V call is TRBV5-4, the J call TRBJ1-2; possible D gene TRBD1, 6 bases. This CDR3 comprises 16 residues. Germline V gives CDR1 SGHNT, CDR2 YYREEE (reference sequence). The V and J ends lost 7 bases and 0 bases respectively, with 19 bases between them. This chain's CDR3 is CASGTLTGTPNYGYTF. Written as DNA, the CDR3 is TGTGCCAGCGGCACGCTTACAGGGACCCCTAACTATGGCTACACCTTC.

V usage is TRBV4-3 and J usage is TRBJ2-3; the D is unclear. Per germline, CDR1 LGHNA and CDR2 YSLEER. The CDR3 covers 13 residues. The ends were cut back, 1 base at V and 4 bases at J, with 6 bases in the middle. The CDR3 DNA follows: TGCGCCAGCAGCCAAGGCACAGCAGATACGCAGTATTTT. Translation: CASSQGTADTQYF.

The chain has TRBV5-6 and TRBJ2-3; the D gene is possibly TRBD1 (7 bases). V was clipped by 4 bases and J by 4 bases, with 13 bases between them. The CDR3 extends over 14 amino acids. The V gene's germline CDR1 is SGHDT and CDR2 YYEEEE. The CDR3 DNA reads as TGTGCCAGCAGCCCTCCAGGGGGGCCAGATACGCAGTATTTT. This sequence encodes CASSPPGGPDTQYF. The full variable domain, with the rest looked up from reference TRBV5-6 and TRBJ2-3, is DAGVTQSPTHLIKTRGQQVTLRCSPKSGHDTVSWYQQALGQGPQFIFQYYEEEERQRGNFPDRFSGHQFPNYSSELNVNALLLGDSALYLCASSPPGGPDTQYFGPGTRLTVL.